This T cell receptor (beta chain) stems from a study of OX40 agonist ivuxolimab in advanced cancers. Study-wide context: The study treated patients with ivuxolimab, an agonistic anti-OX40 (CD134) antibody. Every 2 weeks, patients received ivuxolimab intravenously, dosed at 0.01 to 10 mg/kg. Study-level findings and limits: CD4+ and CD8+ blood T cells expanded clonally by week 6 at 0.1 to 3.0 mg/kg.

This table comes from immunoSEQ multiplex PCR, and its TCRdb copy is limited to in-frame clones, with some not included. The sample contains 15,000 or so clones, 65% to 90% of which appear only once. V lost 2 bases, J lost 3 bases, and 12 bases lay in between. Germline assignment: CDR1 SGHVS and CDR2 FNYEAQ. The CDR3 consists of 15 residues. Researchers took blood at baseline, on cycle 4 day 1, and on cycle 7 day 1. As for this clone: Its antigen is undetermined.

The sequencing here drew on CD4+ or CD8+ T cells sorted from blood, taken in a trial of the OX40 agonist ivuxolimab. This receptor was taken from an adult with an advanced solid tumor such as melanoma, head and neck, liver or kidney cancer. The J gene is TRBJ2-3, the V gene TRBV7-6; D gene unclear. CDR3 protein: CASSLSWQSTDTQYF. DNA of the CDR3: TGTGCCAGCAGCTTAAGTTGGCAATCTACAGATACGCAGTATTTT.